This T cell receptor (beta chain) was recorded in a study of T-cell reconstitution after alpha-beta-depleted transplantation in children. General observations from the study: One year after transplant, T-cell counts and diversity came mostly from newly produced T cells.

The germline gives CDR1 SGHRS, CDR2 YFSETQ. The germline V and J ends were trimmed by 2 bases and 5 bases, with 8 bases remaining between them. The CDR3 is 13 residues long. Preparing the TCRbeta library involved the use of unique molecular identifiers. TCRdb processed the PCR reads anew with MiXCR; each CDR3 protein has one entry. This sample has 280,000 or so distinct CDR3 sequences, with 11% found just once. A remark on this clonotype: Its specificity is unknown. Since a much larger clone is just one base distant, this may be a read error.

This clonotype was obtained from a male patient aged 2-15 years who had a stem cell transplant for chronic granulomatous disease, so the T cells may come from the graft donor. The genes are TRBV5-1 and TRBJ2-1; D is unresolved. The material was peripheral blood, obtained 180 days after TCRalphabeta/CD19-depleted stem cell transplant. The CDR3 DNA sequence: TGCGCCAGCAGCTTAGAACCAAACAATGAGCAGTTCTTC. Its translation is CASSLEPNNEQFF. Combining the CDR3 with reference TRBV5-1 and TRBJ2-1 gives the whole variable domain KAGVTQTPRYLIKTRGQQVTLSCSPISGHRSVSWYQQTPGQGLQFLFEYFSETQRNKGNFPGRFSGRQFSNSRSEMNVSTLELGDSALYLCASSLEPNNEQFFGPGTRLTVL.